One sample yielded the 12 T cell receptor beta chains listed below, sequenced in a study of blood T cell repertoires in COVID-19. Measured with immunoSEQ multiplex PCR; TCRdb has only the in-frame clones, and not every one. This sample has approximately 260,000 clones, with over 80% found just once. The specimen was peripheral blood. These receptors were taken from a woman aged 40-49 years with acute or convalescent COVID-19.

The chain uses TRBV2 and TRBJ1-5, with D hard to call. Per germline, CDR1 SNHLY and CDR2 FYNNEI. The CDR3 extends over 14 amino acids. V gave up 4 bases and J gave up 0 bases, with 7 bases separating them. CDR3 in DNA: TGTGCCAGCAGTGCAGAATTTAGCAATCAGCCCCAGCATTTT. Its translation: CASSAEFSNQPQHF.

The chain joins TRBV27 to TRBJ2-7; TRBD1 might be the D (5 bases). The CDR3 totals 12 residues. Trimming stripped 7 bases from V and 4 bases from J, with 11 bases between. Germline CDR1 reads MNHEY; CDR2 reads SMNVEV (reference sequence). The chain's CDR3 is CASKGQTYEQYV. CDR3 in DNA: TGTGCCAGCAAGGGGCAGACGTACGAGCAGTACGTC.

V gene TRBV5-4 combines with J gene TRBJ1-3; D is perhaps TRBD1 (6 bases). Germline V lookup: CDR1 SGHNT, CDR2 YYREEE (reference sequence). The ends were cut back, 1 base at V and 5 bases at J, with 7 bases in the middle. The CDR3 extends over 13 amino acids. CDR3 bases: TGTGCCAGCAGCTTGACAGGGAGAAACACCATATATTTT. Translation: CASSLTGRNTIYF.

The chain recombines TRBV4-1 with TRBJ1-5, with D perhaps matching TRBD1 (6 bases). Trimming removed 0 bases from V and 5 bases from J, with 14 bases in between. The CDR3 has 16 amino acids. Germline values: CDR1 MGHRA, CDR2 YSYEKL. Here the CDR3 reads CASSQEAGALYQPQHF. For the CDR3, the DNA is TGCGCCAGCAGCCAAGAAGCAGGGGCCCTGTATCAGCCCCAGCATTTT.

The V and J genes are TRBV5-1 and TRBJ2-2, with 8 bases matching TRBD2. The J segment lost 2 bases and the V segment lost 8 bases, leaving 11 bases of the junction unmatched. This CDR3 contains 16 residues. The germline V gene has CDR1 SGHRS and CDR2 YFSETQ. CDR3 region: CASTLAGGGNTGELFF. CDR3 nucleotide sequence: TGCGCCAGTACCCTAGCCGGGGGGGGCAACACCGGGGAGCTGTTTTTT. Using reference TRBV5-1 and TRBJ2-2 for the parts outside the CDR3, the full variable domain is KAGVTQTPRYLIKTRGQQVTLSCSPISGHRSVSWYQQTPGQGLQFLFEYFSETQRNKGNFPGRFSGRQFSNSRSEMNVSTLELGDSALYLCASTLAGGGNTGELFFGEGSRLTVL.

V and J are TRBV15 and TRBJ1-5, with 9 bases aligning to TRBD1. V lost 3 bases to trimming and J lost 6 bases; unmatched junction nucleotides: 3. The CDR3 sequence is 14 residues long. CDR1 LNHNV and CDR2 YYDKDF come from the germline V gene (reference sequence). Here the CDR3 DNA reads TGTGCCACCAGCAGTAACAGGGGGCTTCAGCCCCAGCATTTT. It encodes CATSSNRGLQPQHF. Complete variable domain (other parts from reference TRBV15 and TRBJ1-5): DAMVIQNPRYQVTQFGKPVTLSCSQTLNHNVMYWYQQKSSQAPKLLFHYYDKDFNNEADTPDNFQSRRPNTSFCFLDIRSPGLGDTAMYLCATSSNRGLQPQHFGDGTRLSIL.

CDR3 nucleotides: TGTGCCTGGAGGTCGGGAGACACTGAAGCTTTCTTT. Encoded protein: CAWRSGDTEAFF. The chain uses TRBV30 and TRBJ1-1, with D uncertain. In germline, CDR1 is GTSNPN, CDR2 SVGIG (reference sequence). The CDR3 covers 12 residues. V was clipped by 3 bases and J by 3 bases, with 8 bases between them.

This chain links TRBV5-4 with TRBJ2-2; TRBD1 matches 7 bases. CDR1 is SGHNT, CDR2 YYREEE, per germline (reference sequence). The CDR3 covers 15 residues. With V trimmed by 4 bases and J by 1 base, 4 bases remained unmatched. The DNA of the CDR3 is TGTGCCAGCAGCCCGGGGACAGAGAACACCGGGGAGCTGTTTTTT. Its translation: CASSPGTENTGELFF.

The chain links TRBV7-2 to TRBJ2-3; D perhaps matches TRBD1 (6 bases). The V gene's germline CDR1 is SGHTA and CDR2 FQGNSA. Deletions cut 1 base from V and 5 bases from J, with 16 bases between. This CDR3 comprises 16 residues. This CDR3 reads CASSLVPGVYLDTQYF. The DNA of the CDR3 is TGTGCCAGCAGCTTAGTTCCAGGGGTCTATTTAGATACGCAGTATTTT.

The genes are TRBV2 and TRBJ2-3; D gene unclear. Per germline, CDR1 SNHLY and CDR2 FYNNEI. The CDR3 contains 10 residues. The V end lost 3 bases, the J end lost 9 bases, and 4 bases lay between the germline ends. The CDR3 nucleotides read TGTGCCAGCAGTGAGGCAACGCAGTATTTT. As protein: CASSEATQYF.

This chain connects TRBV6-5 to TRBJ2-2; 8 bases agree with TRBD1. Trimming took 6 bases from V and 6 from J; bases not matched to a gene: 9. Germline CDR1 is MNHEY and CDR2 is SVGAGI. This CDR3 comprises 15 residues. The CDR3 DNA sequence: TGTGCCAGCAGCTACGGACAGGGCGGCGCCGGGGAGCTGTTTTTT. Encoded protein: CASSYGQGGAGELFF.

This chain uses TRBV6-5 with TRBJ1-5; D not certain. Between the trimmed V and J ends, which lost 7 bases and 6 bases, there was a span of 19 bases. The CDR3 is 15 residues long. Per germline, CDR1 MNHEY and CDR2 SVGAGI. The CDR3 region has the DNA TGTGCCAGCATAAATTCTTTCGTGAGGCGTCAGCCCCAGCATTTT. Translating gives CASINSFVRRQPQHF.